This T cell receptor beta chain comes out of a study of technical replicates of blood from several donors. With 3 bases clipped from V and 5 bases from J, the junction kept 9 bases outside the gene matches. The CDR3 length is 16 residues. Per the germline V gene, CDR1 is ENHRY and CDR2 is SYGVKD. This clone was found once. Here immunoSEQ multiplex PCR was the method, and the copy in TCRdb shows in-frame clones only, minus some. This sample has roughly 100,000 clones; about 95% occur once, and the top ten carry less than 0.35%. The chain uses TRBV10-3 and TRBJ2-5, with TRBD2 matching over 10 bases. The source is a human donor in good health. The sequenced sample consisted of T cells isolated from PBMCs. The CDR3, as DNA: TGTGCCATCAGTGACCCGGCTAGCGGGAGTTTGGAGACCCAGTACTTC. Translation: CAISDPASGSLETQYF.